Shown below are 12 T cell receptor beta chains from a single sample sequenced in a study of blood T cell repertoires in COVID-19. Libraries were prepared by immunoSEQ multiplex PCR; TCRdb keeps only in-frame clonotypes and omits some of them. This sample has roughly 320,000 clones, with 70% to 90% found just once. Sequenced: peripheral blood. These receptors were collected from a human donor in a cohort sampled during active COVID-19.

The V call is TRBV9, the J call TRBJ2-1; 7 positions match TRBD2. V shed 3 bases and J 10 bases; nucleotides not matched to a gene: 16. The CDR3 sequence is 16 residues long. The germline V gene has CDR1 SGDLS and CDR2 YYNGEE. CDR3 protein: CASSARGGRAGNEQFF. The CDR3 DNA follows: TGTGCCAGCAGCGCCCGCGGGGGACGCGCGGGGAACGAGCAGTTCTTC.

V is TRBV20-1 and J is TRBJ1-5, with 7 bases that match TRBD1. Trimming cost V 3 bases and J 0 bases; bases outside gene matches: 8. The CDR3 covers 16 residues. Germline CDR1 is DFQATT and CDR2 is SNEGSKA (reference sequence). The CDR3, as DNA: TGCAGTGCTAGTGCAGGGGGACTCTATAGCAATCAGCCCCAGCATTTT. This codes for CSASAGGLYSNQPQHF.

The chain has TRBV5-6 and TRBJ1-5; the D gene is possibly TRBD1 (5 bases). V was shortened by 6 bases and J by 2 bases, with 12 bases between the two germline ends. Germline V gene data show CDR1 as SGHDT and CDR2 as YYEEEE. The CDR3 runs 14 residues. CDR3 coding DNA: TGTGCCAGCAACGTATGGGGGGGCAATCAGCCCCAGCATTTT. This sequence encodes CASNVWGGNQPQHF.

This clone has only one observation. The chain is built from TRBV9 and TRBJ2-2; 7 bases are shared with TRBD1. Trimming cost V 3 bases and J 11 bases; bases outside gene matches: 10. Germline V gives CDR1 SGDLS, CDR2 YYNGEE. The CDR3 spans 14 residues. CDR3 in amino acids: CASSASTGVGELFF. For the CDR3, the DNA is TGTGCCAGCAGCGCTTCAACAGGGGTCGGAGAGCTGTTTTTT.

The CDR3 sequence is CAISEKPSTSVVYNEQFF. Here the CDR3 DNA reads TGTGCCATCAGCGAAAAACCGTCAACTAGCGTGGTATACAATGAGCAGTTCTTC. The rearrangement joins TRBV10-3 to TRBJ2-1, with 7 bases fitting TRBD2. The CDR3 spans 18 residues. J lost 4 bases, V lost 6 bases, and 18 bases had no gene match. The germline V gene has CDR1 ENHRY and CDR2 SYGVKD.

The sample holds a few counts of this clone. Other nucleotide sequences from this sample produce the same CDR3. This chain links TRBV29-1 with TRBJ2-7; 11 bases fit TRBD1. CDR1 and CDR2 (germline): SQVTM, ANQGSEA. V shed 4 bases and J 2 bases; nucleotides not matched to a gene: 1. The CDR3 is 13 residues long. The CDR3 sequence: CSVVGQGAYEQYF. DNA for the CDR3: TGCAGCGTTGTGGGACAGGGGGCCTACGAGCAGTACTTC.

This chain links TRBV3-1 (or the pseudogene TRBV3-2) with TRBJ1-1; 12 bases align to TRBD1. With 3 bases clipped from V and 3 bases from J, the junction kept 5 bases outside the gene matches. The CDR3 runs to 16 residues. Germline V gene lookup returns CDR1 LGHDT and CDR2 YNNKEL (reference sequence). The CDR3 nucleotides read TGTGCCAGCAGCCAGGGACAGGGGGCGATGGACACTGAAGCTTTCTTT. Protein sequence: CASSQGQGAMDTEAFF.

CDR3 bases: TGTGCCAGCAGCGTAGGGGGCGAGGCTAACTATGGCTACACCTTC. The encoded protein is CASSVGGEANYGYTF. The rearrangement joins TRBV9 to TRBJ1-2; weak D call: TRBD1 (5 bases). Germline V lookup: CDR1 SGDLS, CDR2 YYNGEE. The CDR3 totals 15 residues. V was trimmed by 0 bases and J by 0 bases, leaving 9 bases between them.

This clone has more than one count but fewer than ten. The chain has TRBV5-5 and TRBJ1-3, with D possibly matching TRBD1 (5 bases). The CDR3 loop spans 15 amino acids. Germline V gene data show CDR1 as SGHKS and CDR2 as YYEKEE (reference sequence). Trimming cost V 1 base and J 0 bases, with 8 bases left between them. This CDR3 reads CASSLRTLSGNTIYF. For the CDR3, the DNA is TGTGCCAGCAGCTTGCGGACACTCTCTGGAAACACCATATATTTT. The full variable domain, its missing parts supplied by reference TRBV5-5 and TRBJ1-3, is DAGVTQSPTHLIKTRGQQVTLRCSPISGHKSVSWYQQVLGQGPQFIFQYYEKEERGRGNFPDRFSARQFPNYSSELNVNALLLGDSALYLCASSLRTLSGNTIYFGEGSWLTVV.

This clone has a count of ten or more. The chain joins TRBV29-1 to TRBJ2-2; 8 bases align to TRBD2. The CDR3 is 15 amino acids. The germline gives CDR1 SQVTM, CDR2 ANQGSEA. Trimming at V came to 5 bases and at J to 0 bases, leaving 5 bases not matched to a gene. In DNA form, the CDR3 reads TGCAGCGTTTTGGGACTAGTGTCGAACACCGGGGAGCTGTTTTTT. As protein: CSVLGLVSNTGELFF.

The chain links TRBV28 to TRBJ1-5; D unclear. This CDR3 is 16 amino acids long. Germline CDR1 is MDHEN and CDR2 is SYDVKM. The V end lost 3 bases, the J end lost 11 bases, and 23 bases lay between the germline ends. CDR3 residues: CASSLSGIHTLVAQHF. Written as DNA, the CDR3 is TGTGCCAGCAGTTTGTCCGGGATTCACACCCTTGTGGCCCAGCATTTT. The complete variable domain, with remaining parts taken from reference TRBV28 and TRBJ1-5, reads DVKVTQSSRYLVKRTGEKVFLECVQDMDHENMFWYRQDPGLGLRLIYFSYDVKMKEKGDIPEGYSVSREKKERFSLILESASTNQTSMYLCASSLSGIHTLVAQHFGDGTRLSIL.

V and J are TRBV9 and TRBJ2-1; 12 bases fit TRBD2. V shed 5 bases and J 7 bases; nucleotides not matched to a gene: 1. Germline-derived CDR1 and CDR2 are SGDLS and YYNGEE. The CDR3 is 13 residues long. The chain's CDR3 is CASRTSGSNEQFF. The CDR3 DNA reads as TGTGCCAGCAGGACTAGCGGGAGTAATGAGCAGTTCTTC.